One and the same sample provided the 10 T cell receptor beta chains below, sequenced in a study of CD8+CD57+ T cells in acquired aplastic anemia. The template for TCR beta VDJ and CDR3 sequence profiling was genomic DNA. Using its own MiXCR run on the reads, TCRdb lists one record per CDR3 protein. The sample lists about 210,000 distinct CDR3 sequences, 61% occurring once. What was sequenced was sorted CD4+, CD8+, or CD8+CD57+ T cells (not recorded which) from PBMCs. These TCRs come from a human donor in good health.

The CDR3 sequence is CASSLGTGLADTQYF. The CDR3 coding sequence is TGTGCCAGCAGCTTGGGGACAGGGTTAGCAGATACGCAGTATTTT. The genes are TRBV7-2 and TRBJ2-3, with 9 bases fitting TRBD1. This CDR3 region has 15 residues. The J segment lost 4 bases and the V segment lost 3 bases, leaving 5 bases of the junction unmatched. Germline assignment: CDR1 SGHTA and CDR2 FQGNSA.

V is TRBV24-1 and J is TRBJ2-3; D unclear. Between the trimmed V and J ends, which lost 3 bases and 8 bases, there was a span of 8 bases. This CDR3 spans 12 amino acids. Germline CDR1 reads KGHDR; CDR2 reads SFDVKD. The CDR3 region is CATSDLSGTQYF. The DNA of the CDR3 is TGTGCCACCAGTGATCTATCGGGTACGCAGTATTTT.

This clonotype was detected ten times or more. V is TRBV15 and J is TRBJ2-7; D gene uncertain. Trimming stripped 0 bases from V and 0 bases from J, with 6 bases between. CDR1 is LNHNV and CDR2 is YYDKDF in the germline V gene (reference sequence). The CDR3 extends over 14 amino acids. The CDR3 DNA is TGTGCCACCAGCAGAGACTCGAGCTCCTACGAGCAGTACTTC. Protein: CATSRDSSSYEQYF.

The CDR3 sequence: CASRSWGDGDNEQFF. DNA of the CDR3: TGTGCCAGCAGGTCATGGGGGGATGGTGACAATGAGCAGTTCTTC. The chain is built from TRBV25-1 and TRBJ2-1; D may be TRBD2 (6 bases). CDR3 length: 15 residues. Trimming removed 6 bases at V and 5 bases at J, with 17 bases between. Germline lookup yields CDR1 MGHDK and CDR2 SYGVNS.

The chain uses TRBV7-6 and TRBJ1-1; 9 bases align to TRBD1. This CDR3 has 15 residues. V gave up 2 bases and J gave up 3 bases; unmatched junction bases: 4. Germline CDR1 and CDR2: SGHVS and FNYEAQ. DNA of the CDR3: TGTGCCAGCAGCTTATCGACAGGGGGGCACACTGAAGCTTTCTTT. This gives the protein CASSLSTGGHTEAFF.

This chain joins TRBV20-1 and TRBJ2-7, with TRBD1 matching over 7 bases. Germline V gives CDR1 DFQATT, CDR2 SNEGSKA (reference sequence). V lost 3 bases to trimming and J lost 2 bases; unmatched junction nucleotides: 13. The CDR3 covers 16 residues. The CDR3 sequence: CSARDFGQAAPYEQYF. The DNA for the CDR3 is TGCAGTGCTAGGGACTTCGGACAGGCTGCCCCCTACGAGCAGTACTTC.

This clonotype was seen at least ten times. This chain uses TRBV14 with TRBJ1-6, with D possibly being TRBD1 (5 bases). Trimming took 7 bases from V and 7 from J, leaving 14 bases between them. Germline assignment: CDR1 SGHDN and CDR2 FVKESK. The CDR3 is 14 amino acids. The CDR3 region is CASNIGRGNSPLHF. Here the CDR3 DNA reads TGTGCCAGCAACATTGGGCGGGGGAATTCACCCCTCCACTTT.

The chain joins TRBV7-9 to TRBJ2-3; tentatively, D is TRBD1 (6 bases). The germline gives CDR1 SEHNR, CDR2 FQNEAQ (reference sequence). CDR3 length: 13 amino acids. V lost 10 bases, J lost 1 base, and 12 bases lay in between. The CDR3 is CATWGRGTDTQYF. CDR3 sequence (DNA): TGTGCCACCTGGGGGCGCGGCACAGATACGCAGTATTTT.

This chain links TRBV9 with TRBJ1-6, with a possible D match to TRBD1 (5 bases). The CDR3 has 15 amino acids. The V gene lost 0 bases and the J gene lost 8 bases, with 12 bases spanning the gap. Germline V CDR1 and CDR2: SGDLS, YYNGEE. The CDR3 sequence is CASSVGGSRDSPLHF. CDR3 sequence (DNA): TGTGCCAGCAGCGTAGGGGGCTCAAGAGATTCACCCCTCCACTTT.

The rearrangement links TRBV12-3 or TRBV12-4 to TRBJ2-4; D may correspond to TRBD1 or TRBD2 (5 bases each). Trimming left V 7 bases short and J 7 bases short, with 14 bases between. This CDR3 spans 13 amino acids. The CDR3 loop reads CASIQGRSNIQYF. The CDR3 coding sequence is TGTGCCAGCATCCAGGGACGGTCGAACATTCAGTACTTC.